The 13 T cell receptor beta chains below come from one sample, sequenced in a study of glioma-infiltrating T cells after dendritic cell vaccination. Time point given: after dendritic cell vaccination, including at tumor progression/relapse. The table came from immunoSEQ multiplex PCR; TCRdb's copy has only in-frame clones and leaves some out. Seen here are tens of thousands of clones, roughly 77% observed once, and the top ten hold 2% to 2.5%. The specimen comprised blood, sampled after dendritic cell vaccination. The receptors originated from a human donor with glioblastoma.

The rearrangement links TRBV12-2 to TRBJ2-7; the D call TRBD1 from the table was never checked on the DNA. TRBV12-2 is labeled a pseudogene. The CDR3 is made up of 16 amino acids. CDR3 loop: CASRFTGDRVQREQYF. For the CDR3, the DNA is TGTGCAAGTCGCTTCACTGGGGACAGGGTCCAACGGGAGCAGTACTTC.

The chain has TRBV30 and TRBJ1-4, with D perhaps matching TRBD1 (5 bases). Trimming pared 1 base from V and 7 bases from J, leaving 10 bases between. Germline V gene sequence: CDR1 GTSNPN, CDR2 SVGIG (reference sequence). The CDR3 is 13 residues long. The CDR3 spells CAWSGGAGEKLFF. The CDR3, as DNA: TGTGCCTGGAGTGGCGGGGCCGGTGAAAAACTGTTTTTT.

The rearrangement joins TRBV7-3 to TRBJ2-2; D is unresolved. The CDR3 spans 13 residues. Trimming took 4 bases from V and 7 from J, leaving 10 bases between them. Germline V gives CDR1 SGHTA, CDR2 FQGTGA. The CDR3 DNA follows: TGTGCCAGCAGCTCGCCAACTATCGGGGAGCTGTTTTTT. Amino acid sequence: CASSSPTIGELFF.

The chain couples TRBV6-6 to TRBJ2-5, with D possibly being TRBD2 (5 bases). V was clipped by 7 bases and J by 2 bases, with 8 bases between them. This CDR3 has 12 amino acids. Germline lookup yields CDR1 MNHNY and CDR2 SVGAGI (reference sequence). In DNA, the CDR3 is TGTGCCAGCAAGACTACTCAAGAGACCCAGTACTTC. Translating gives CASKTTQETQYF.

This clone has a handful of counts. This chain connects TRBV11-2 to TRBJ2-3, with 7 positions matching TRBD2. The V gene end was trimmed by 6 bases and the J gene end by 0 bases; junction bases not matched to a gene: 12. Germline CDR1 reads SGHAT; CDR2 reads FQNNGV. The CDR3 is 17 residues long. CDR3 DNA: TGTGCCAGCAGAAAAGCGGGAACGGGGGGAAGCACAGATACGCAGTATTTT. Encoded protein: CASRKAGTGGSTDTQYF.

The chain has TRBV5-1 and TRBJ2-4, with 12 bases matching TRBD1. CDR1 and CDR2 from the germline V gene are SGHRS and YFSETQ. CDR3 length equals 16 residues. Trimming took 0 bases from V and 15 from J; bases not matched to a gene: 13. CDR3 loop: CASSLVVGTGGAGLYF. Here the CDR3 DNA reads TGCGCCAGCAGCTTGGTGGTGGGGACAGGGGGCGCGGGTCTGTACTTC.

CDR3 residues: CASSQDRSSYNEQFF. Here the CDR3 DNA reads TGTGCCAGCAGCCAAGACAGAAGCTCCTACAATGAGCAGTTCTTC. The chain couples TRBV7-2 to TRBJ2-1, with D possibly TRBD1 on 5 matching bases. Trimming pared 5 bases from V and 0 bases from J, leaving 11 bases between. Germline V gene lookup returns CDR1 SGHTA and CDR2 FQGNSA. The CDR3 sequence is 15 residues long.

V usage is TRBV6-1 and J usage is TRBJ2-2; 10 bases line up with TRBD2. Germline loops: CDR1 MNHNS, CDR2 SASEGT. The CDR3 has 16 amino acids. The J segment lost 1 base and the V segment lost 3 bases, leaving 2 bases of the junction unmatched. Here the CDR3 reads CASSDSGGKNTGELFF. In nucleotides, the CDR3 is TGTGCCAGCAGTGATAGCGGGGGGAAGAACACCGGGGAGCTGTTTTTT.

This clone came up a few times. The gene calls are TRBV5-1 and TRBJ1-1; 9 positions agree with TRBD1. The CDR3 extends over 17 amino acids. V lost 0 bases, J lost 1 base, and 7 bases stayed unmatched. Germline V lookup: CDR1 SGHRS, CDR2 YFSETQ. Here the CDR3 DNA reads TGCGCCAGCAGCTTGGCTTACAGGGGGCGCCGGAACACTGAAGCTTTCTTT. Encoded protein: CASSLAYRGRRNTEAFF. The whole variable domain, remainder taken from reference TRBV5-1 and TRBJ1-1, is KAGVTQTPRYLIKTRGQQVTLSCSPISGHRSVSWYQQTPGQGLQFLFEYFSETQRNKGNFPGRFSGRQFSNSRSEMNVSTLELGDSALYLCASSLAYRGRRNTEAFFGQGTRLTVV.

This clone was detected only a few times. The CDR3 is CASSIGRQGTEAFF. The CDR3 DNA sequence: TGTGCCAGTAGTATAGGTCGACAGGGGACTGAAGCTTTCTTT. The chain links TRBV19 to TRBJ1-1, with 8 bases identical to TRBD1. The germline V gene encodes CDR1 LNHDA and CDR2 SQIVND (reference sequence). The CDR3 consists of 14 residues. V lost 1 base to trimming and J lost 5 bases; unmatched junction nucleotides: 3.

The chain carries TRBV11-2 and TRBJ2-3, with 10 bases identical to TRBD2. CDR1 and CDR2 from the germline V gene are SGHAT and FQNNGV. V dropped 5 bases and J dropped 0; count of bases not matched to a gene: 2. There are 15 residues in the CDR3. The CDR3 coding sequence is TGTGCCAGCAGCCCACTAGCGGGAAGCACAGATACGCAGTATTTT. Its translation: CASSPLAGSTDTQYF.

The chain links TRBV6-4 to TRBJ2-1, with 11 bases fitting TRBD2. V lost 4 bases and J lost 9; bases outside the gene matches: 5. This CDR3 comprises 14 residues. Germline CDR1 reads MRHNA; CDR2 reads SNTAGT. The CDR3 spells CASSVTSGVSEQFF. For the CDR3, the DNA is TGTGCCAGCAGTGTGACTAGCGGGGTGAGTGAGCAGTTCTTC.

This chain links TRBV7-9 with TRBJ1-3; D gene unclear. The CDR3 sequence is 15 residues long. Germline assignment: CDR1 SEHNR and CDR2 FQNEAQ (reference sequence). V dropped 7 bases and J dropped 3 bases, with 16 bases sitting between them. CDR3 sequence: CASTKISGFGNTIYF. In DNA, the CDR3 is TGTGCCAGCACCAAAATATCGGGGTTTGGAAACACCATATATTTT.